This record covers a single T cell receptor beta chain. Its antigen is currently not known. There are no base qualities to consult, and no much larger clone falls within one base. The data were taken from a study of T cells in Graves' hyperthyroidism and ophthalmopathy (dated by TCRdb to the late 2010s). About the investigation overall: Peripheral blood samples were taken at the time of initial diagnosis, prior to any treatment. To identify distinguishing TCR V-J signatures, a discovery cohort of 100 or so patients was used, comprising some 43 with Graves' ophthalmopathy and approximately 57 with stable Graves' hyperthyroidism. Prospective prediction of ophthalmopathy was tested in an independent validation cohort of fewer than 20 hyperthyroidism patients and 17 patients who later progressed to ophthalmopathy. The approximately 98 discovery patients were randomly divided into training and test sets at a 7:3 ratio. Thyroid tissue and blood T-cell repertoires from about six Graves' hyperthyroidism patients were also compared in the study. After sampling, hyperthyroidism patients received methimazole starting at 30 mg daily, and ophthalmopathy patients received high-dose intravenous methylprednisolone. The paper describes TCR Vbeta CDR3 sequencing of about 140 peripheral blood samples, made up of around 41 ophthalmopathy patients, around 78 hyperthyroidism patients and 17 progressor patients.

Broad study findings and their caveats: No statistical method was used to fix the sample size in advance, and group allocation was not hidden from the investigators. Most expanded thyroid clonotypes (frequency above 0.001) were also found in blood, which suggests that blood repertoires may mirror thyroid immune responses. Ophthalmopathy was separated from stable hyperthyroidism by a 13 V-J signature model, with about 86% sensitivity and about 81% specificity obtained in cross-validation and 80%/75% obtained in testing. In validation, progression to ophthalmopathy was predicted by the model with about 70% sensitivity and 72.22% specificity, a median of approximately 6.5 months before onset.

TCR beta CDR3 regions were amplified from RNA transcripts. For the first round of RT-PCR on the TCR CDR3, the HTBI primer set was used together with the Qiagen OneStep RT-PCR kit. A second multiplex PCR round built the libraries, followed by size selection and purification. Libraries were sequenced paired-end with 100 bp reads on an Illumina HiSeq2000. The paper's data handling went like this. Raw data were processed with SOAPnuke, discarding reads with adapters, uncalled bases, mean Phred below 15, or no exact constant-primer or identifier match. COPE v1.2.5 was used to merge high-quality paired reads, and clonotypes were defined as unique nucleotide sequences. MiTCR v1.1 was used to align clonotypes to the IMGT TRBV, TRBD and TRBJ reference segments. The analysis included only V-J combinations with a frequency above 0.0001, which together covered 98% to 99.2% of the repertoires. The TCS score was defined as the ratio of F50 (clonal expansion) to E x V (chaos), calculated using BLOSUM62-based TCRdist between CDR3 peptides within each V-J. Welch's t-statistics and random forest reduced some 510 V-J features to 13, which were used in a naive Bayes classifier (R e1071). TCRdb applied fastp at Q25 and MiXCR to the public reads, then kept only in-frame beta chains. Entries are consolidated by CDR3 protein sequence, retaining the most common genes and DNA. The V and J calls were not made by the authors but by TCRdb's processing. This sample gives around 290,000 distinct CDR3 sequences in total; 10% to 15% of them show up just once. The top ten hold around 7.9% of the sample.

The hyperthyroidism patients were between 18 and 65 years old and newly diagnosed, with a disease duration of less than 2 months. Any patient with an uncontrolled infection, another autoimmune disease, pregnancy or lactation was excluded. Clinical symptoms, serum thyroxine and TRAb, thyroid ultrasound, and orbital computed tomography formed the basis for the diagnoses. Blood from progressor patients was drawn when they were first diagnosed with hyperthyroidism, before any ophthalmopathy symptoms appeared. PBMCs were separated from roughly 9.6 ml of fresh peripheral blood using Ficoll-Paque density gradient centrifugation. Progressor patients were initially diagnosed with Graves' hyperthyroidism and developed ophthalmopathy during follow-up. Total RNA was extracted with Trizol reagent, and quality was checked on an Agilent 2100 Bioanalyzer. Input material: blood. The TCR originated in a woman aged 25 to 45 with Graves' hyperthyroidism that later progressed to Graves' ophthalmopathy.

At the DNA level, the sequence is TGCGCCAGCAGACTGGGGGCTAGCGCATCCTACGAGCAGTACTTC. It specifies CASRLGASASYEQYF. In this chain, TRBV5-1 is recombined with TRBJ2-7, with the D call perhaps TRBD1 or TRBD2, each one matching 6 bases. The CDR3 measures 15 amino acids from cysteine to phenylalanine. The sequence is cut down to CDR3 DNA, 45 bases in frame from base 1. Trimming costs V 5 bases and J 1 base, and their ends lie 16 bases apart. CDR1 is given as SGHRS and CDR2 as YFSETQ, both from the germline V gene.